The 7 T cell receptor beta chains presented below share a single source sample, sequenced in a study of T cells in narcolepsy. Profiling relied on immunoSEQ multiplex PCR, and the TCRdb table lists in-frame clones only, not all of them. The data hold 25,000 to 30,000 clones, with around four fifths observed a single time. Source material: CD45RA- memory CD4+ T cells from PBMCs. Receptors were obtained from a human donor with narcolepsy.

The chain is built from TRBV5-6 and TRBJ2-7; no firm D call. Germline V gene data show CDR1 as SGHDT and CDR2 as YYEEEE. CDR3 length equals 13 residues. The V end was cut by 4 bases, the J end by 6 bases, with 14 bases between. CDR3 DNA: TGTGCCAGCAGCCAAGGGCCATTCTCCGAGCAGTACTTC. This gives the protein CASSQGPFSEQYF.

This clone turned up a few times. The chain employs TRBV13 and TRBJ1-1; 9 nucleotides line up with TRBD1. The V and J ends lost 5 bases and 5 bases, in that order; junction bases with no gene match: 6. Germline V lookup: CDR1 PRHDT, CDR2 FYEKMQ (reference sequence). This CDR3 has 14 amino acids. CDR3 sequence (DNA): TGTGCCAGCAGCCCGGGACAGGGTTTTACTGAAGCTTTCTTT. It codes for CASSPGQGFTEAFF. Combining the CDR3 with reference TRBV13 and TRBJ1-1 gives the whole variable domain AAGVIQSPRHLIKEKRETATLKCYPIPRHDTVYWYQQGPGQDPQFLISFYEKMQSDKGSIPDRFSAQQFSDYHSELNMSSLELGDSALYFCASSPGQGFTEAFFGQGTRLTVV.

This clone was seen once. The CDR3 bases are TGTGCCAGCAGTGGTCAGGGGTCGGGTCAGCCCCAGCATTTT. As protein: CASSGQGSGQPQHF. The chain links TRBV2 to TRBJ1-5; perhaps TRBD1 as D (6 bases). The CDR3 covers 14 residues. From germline, CDR1 is SNHLY and CDR2 FYNNEI. The V gene lost 4 bases and the J gene lost 6 bases, with 13 bases spanning the gap.

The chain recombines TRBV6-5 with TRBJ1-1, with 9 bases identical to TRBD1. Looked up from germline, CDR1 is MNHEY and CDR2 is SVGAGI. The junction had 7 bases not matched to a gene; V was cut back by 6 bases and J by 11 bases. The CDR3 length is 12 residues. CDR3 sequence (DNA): TGTGCCAGCAGGAGGACAGGGGAGTACGCTTTCTTT. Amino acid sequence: CASRRTGEYAFF.

The CDR3 region has the DNA TGTGCCAGCAGCTTAGGGTCAGCCCTAAAGCCCCAGCATTTT. Amino acids: CASSLGSALKPQHF. The rearrangement joins TRBV7-9 to TRBJ1-5; no clear D gene. From germline, CDR1 is SEHNR and CDR2 FQNEAQ (reference sequence). V dropped 1 base and J dropped 8 bases, with 12 bases sitting between them. This CDR3 comprises 14 residues.

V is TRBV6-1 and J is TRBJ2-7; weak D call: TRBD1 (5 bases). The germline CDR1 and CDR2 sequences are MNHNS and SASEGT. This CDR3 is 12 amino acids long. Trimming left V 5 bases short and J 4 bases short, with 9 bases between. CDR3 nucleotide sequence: TGTGCCAGCAGTCCTCAGGGTTACGAGCAGTACTTC. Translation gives CASSPQGYEQYF.

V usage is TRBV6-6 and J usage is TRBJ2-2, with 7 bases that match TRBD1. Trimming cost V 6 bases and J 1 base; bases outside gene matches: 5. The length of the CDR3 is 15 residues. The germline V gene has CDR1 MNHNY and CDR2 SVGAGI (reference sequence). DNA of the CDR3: TGTGCCAGCAGGCCAAGACAGGGGAACACCGGGGAGCTGTTTTTT. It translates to CASRPRQGNTGELFF.